The rows below give T cell receptor beta chains drawn from one sample of a study of CD4 T cells in relation to SARS-CoV-2 and coronaviruses. The antigens these receptors bind are not known. Profiled with immunoSEQ multiplex PCR; TCRdb holds only in-frame clones, not every one. The sample lists some 29,000 clones; 76% were seen once. The sequencing input was CD4+ T cells from PBMCs, cultured in vitro. The source of these receptors is a human donor in good health. The CDR3 runs from the conserved cysteine through the conserved F or W. The D gene is left open where the match is weak. Expanded clones are given a class, and other clones once, few, many or no size at all.

d_gene	v_gene	abundance	j_gene	CDR3nt	CDR3aa
NA	TRBV7-2	few	TRBJ1-6	TGTGCCAGCAGCTTAGTGGCAGGGTTTAATTCACCCCTCCACTTT	CASSLVAGFNSPLHF
NA	TRBV12-3/TRBV12-4	NA	TRBJ1-1	TGTGCCAGCAGTACCGACGGGCTTGAAGCTTTCTTT	CASSTDGLEAFF
NA	TRBV5-4	NA	TRBJ2-7	TGTGCCAGCAGCCCAGGGCAAGGGTTTTACGAGCAGTACTTC	CASSPGQGFYEQYF
TRBD1	TRBV7-9	NA	TRBJ2-1	TGTGCCAGCAGCCGCTGGACAGGGCTGGGCCATGAGCAGTTCTTC	CASSRWTGLGHEQFF
NA	TRBV4-1	NA	TRBJ2-1	TGCGCCAGCAGCTTAGGCCCCCCAGGGCTGAGGAACAATGAGCAGTTCTTC	CASSLGPPGLRNNEQFF
NA	TRBV5-1	NA	TRBJ2-1	TGCGCCAGCAGCTTCGGGGTACCCTACAATGAGCAGTTCTTC	CASSFGVPYNEQFF
NA	TRBV4-1	NA	TRBJ2-3	TGCGCCAGCAGCCAAGTGGACGCCACAGATACGCAGTATTTT	CASSQVDATDTQYF
NA	TRBV5-4	NA	TRBJ2-5	TGTGCCAGCAGCTTGGCAGGGGCACAACCCCAAGAGACCCAGTACTTC	CASSLAGAQPQETQYF
NA	TRBV30	NA	TRBJ1-3	TGTGCCTGCCCAGGAAGGGGTACTGGAAACACCATATATTTT	CACPGRGTGNTIYF
NA	TRBV11-2	NA	TRBJ2-7	TGTGCCAGCAGCGCCAGCCGGGGGTACGAGCAGTACTTC	CASSASRGYEQYF
NA	TRBV10-3	few	TRBJ1-6	TGTGCCATCAGTTTCGAGGAGGGAAATTCACCCCTCCACTTT	CAISFEEGNSPLHF
NA	TRBV29-1	few	TRBJ2-7	TGCAGCGCCAGGGACACTACCTACGAGCAGTACTTC	CSARDTTYEQYF
NA	TRBV7-9	NA	TRBJ1-5	TGTGCCAGCAGCTTAACTGGTGGCAATCAGCCCCAGCATTTT	CASSLTGGNQPQHF
TRBD2	TRBV27	NA	TRBJ2-3	TGTGCCAGCAGTTTATCGACTAGCGGCAAATTCTACACAGATACGCAGTATTTT	CASSLSTSGKFYTDTQYF
NA	TRBV12-3/TRBV12-4	few	TRBJ1-1	TGTGCCAGCAGCCAGACCGAGAACACTGAAGCTTTCTTT	CASSQTENTEAFF
TRBD2	TRBV5-4	NA	TRBJ2-1	TGTGCCAGCAGCTTGGGGGCCAGCGGGGGGTCCGGCGATGAGCAGTTCTTC	CASSLGASGGSGDEQFF
NA	TRBV6-5	NA	TRBJ2-2	TGTGCCAGCATGACCGGAGGGCCGGTCGGGGAGCTGTTTTTT	CASMTGGPVGELFF
TRBD2	TRBV29-1	NA	TRBJ2-7	TGCAGCGTAGCCTCTAGCGGGGGCCCGCCCGGGGAGCAGTACTTC	CSVASSGGPPGEQYF
TRBD1	TRBV5-1	NA	TRBJ1-1	TGCGCCAGCAGCCGACAGGGGGACACTGAAGCTTTCTTT	CASSRQGDTEAFF
TRBD1	TRBV7-2	NA	TRBJ1-4	TGTGCCAGCAGCTTAGGGGGGTGGGGACAGGGAAGTGAAAAACTGTTTTTT	CASSLGGWGQGSEKLFF
NA	TRBV5-1	NA	TRBJ1-2	TGCGCCAGCAGCCCAGCCAGGTCTTCCCAAGCTAACTATGGCTACACCTTC	CASSPARSSQANYGYTF
NA	TRBV19	NA	TRBJ1-2	TGTGCCAGTAGTACGTCCCCCGGGGGCGCGGGCTATGGCTACACCTTC	CASSTSPGGAGYGYTF
TRBD2	TRBV5-1	NA	TRBJ2-3	TGCGCCAGCAGCCACGGGAGGACTAGCACAGATACGCAGTATTTT	CASSHGRTSTDTQYF
NA	TRBV3-1/TRBV3-2	NA	TRBJ1-5	TGTGCCAGCAGCCAAGATCAGCAAAGTCAGCCCCAGCATTTT	CASSQDQQSQPQHF
TRBD2	TRBV7-9	few	TRBJ2-7	TGTGCCAGTGGCGGGAGAAGCTACGAGCAGTACTTC	CASGGRSYEQYF
NA	TRBV5-1	NA	TRBJ1-2	TGCGCCAGCAGCTCGGAACAGGGTTTTGGCAATGGCTACACCTTC	CASSSEQGFGNGYTF
TRBD2	TRBV6-2/TRBV6-3	NA	TRBJ2-7	TGTGCCAGCAGTCTCTCGACTAGCGGGGGGACTCAGTACTTC	CASSLSTSGGTQYF
NA	TRBV2	NA	TRBJ2-5	TGTGCCAGCAGTGAAGAGGTTCAACGCGGGGAGACCCAGTACTTC	CASSEEVQRGETQYF
NA	TRBV25-1	NA	TRBJ1-5	TGTGCCAGCATTGGGAGGGTTCGGGATCAGCCCCAGCATTTT	CASIGRVRDQPQHF
NA	TRBV12-3/TRBV12-4	NA	TRBJ2-7	TGTGCCAGCAGTTTTCAGGCGAAGGGCGAGCAGTACTTC	CASSFQAKGEQYF
TRBD1	TRBV7-2	once	TRBJ2-7	TGTGCCAGCAGCCCCGGGACAGACGGCGCCTACGAGCAGTACTTC	CASSPGTDGAYEQYF
NA	TRBV5-1	NA	TRBJ2-5	TGCGCCAGCAGCAAGGGTGAGGGGCTGGAGACCCAGTACTTC	CASSKGEGLETQYF
NA	TRBV4-1	NA	TRBJ1-1	TGCGCCAGCAGCCAAGAAGTCAGGGCGAACACTGAAGCTTTCTTT	CASSQEVRANTEAFF
NA	TRBV2	few	TRBJ2-2	TGTGCCAGCAGTGACAGCTGGGGCGGGGAGCTGTTTTTT	CASSDSWGGELFF
TRBD1	TRBV7-3	NA	TRBJ2-2	TGTGCCAGCAGCTTAGGGGACAGGGGGCCCGGGGAGCTGTTTTTT	CASSLGDRGPGELFF
TRBD2	TRBV7-2	NA	TRBJ2-7	TGTGCCAGCAGCGACTACGGGACTAGCGGCTACGAGCAGTACTTC	CASSDYGTSGYEQYF
TRBD2	TRBV9	NA	TRBJ2-2	TGTGCCAGCAGCGGAGGGGCAAATTCGCGGGGGGGCCGTATGGGGGAGCTGTTTTTT	CASSGGANSRGGRMGELFF
TRBD2	TRBV6-2/TRBV6-3	NA	TRBJ2-7	TGTGCCAGCAGTTACCCGGCGTCTAGCGGGGGGACCCCCGAGCAGTACTTC	CASSYPASSGGTPEQYF
TRBD2	TRBV6-6	NA	TRBJ2-1	TGTGCCAGCAGCGCGGGACTAGCGGGAGTTATTGAGCAGTTCTTC	CASSAGLAGVIEQFF
TRBD2	TRBV9	NA	TRBJ2-7	TGTGCCAGCAGCCCCGGCGGGCTAGCGGGTGTCTACGAGCAGTACTTC	CASSPGGLAGVYEQYF
TRBD2	TRBV6-5	NA	TRBJ2-3	TGTGCCAGCAGGGATAGCGGGGCTAGCACAGATACGCAGTATTTT	CASRDSGASTDTQYF
NA	TRBV12-2	NA	TRBJ1-1	TGTGCAAGTCGCTTACCCCGGGGACAGGTGTACACTGAAGCTTTCTTT	CASRLPRGQVYTEAFF
TRBD2	TRBV6-5	NA	TRBJ2-7	TGTGCCAGCAGTTACTCGGCGGGAGGGTCTTACGAGCAGTACTTC	CASSYSAGGSYEQYF
TRBD2	TRBV4-1	few	TRBJ2-2	TGCGCCAGCAGCCCCCGGGGGGCCGGGGAGCTGTTTTTT	CASSPRGAGELFF
NA	TRBV7-9	NA	TRBJ1-4	TGTGCCAGCAGCCCCGGGGAAAAACTGTTTTTT	CASSPGEKLFF
NA	TRBV6-5	once	TRBJ2-7	TGTGCCAGCACCTCAACAGGGGGGGTTTACGAGCAGTACTTC	CASTSTGGVYEQYF
TRBD1	TRBV5-1	once	TRBJ2-5	TGCGCCAGCAGCTTGGGGGGGGCCGGGACAGGGGAAGAGACCCAGTACTTC	CASSLGGAGTGEETQYF
NA	TRBV29-1	NA	TRBJ1-2	TGCAGCGTTGACTACGGGAACTATGGCTACACCTTC	CSVDYGNYGYTF
TRBD1	TRBV5-6	NA	TRBJ2-7	TGTGCCAGCAGCTTGTGGAAAGGACAGGACTCCTACGAGCAGTACTTC	CASSLWKGQDSYEQYF
TRBD2	TRBV7-2	NA	TRBJ2-7	TGTGCCAGCAGCTCAGGGACTAGCTCCTACGAGCAGTACTTC	CASSSGTSSYEQYF
TRBD2	TRBV5-5	NA	TRBJ2-5	TGTGCCAGCAGCTTGCTTCCGATAGCGGGGAGACAAGAGACCCAGTACTTC	CASSLLPIAGRQETQYF
TRBD1	TRBV6-5	NA	TRBJ1-1	TGTGCCAGCAGTTACCCTCGGACAGGTGAAGCTTTCTTT	CASSYPRTGEAFF
NA	TRBV7-3	NA	TRBJ2-2	TGTGCCAGCAGCTTAAAGCCGACGAACACCGGGGAGCTGTTTTTT	CASSLKPTNTGELFF
NA	TRBV6-5	NA	TRBJ1-1	TGTGCCAGCAGTTACTCCATACAACTTCACACTGAAGCTTTCTTT	CASSYSIQLHTEAFF
TRBD1	TRBV7-8	once	TRBJ2-1	TGTGCCAGCAGCTTAGCAGGACGACAGGGACACAATGAGCAGTTCTTC	CASSLAGRQGHNEQFF
NA	TRBV4-1	NA	TRBJ1-2	TGCGCCAGCAGCCGAGACCGCCTCTATGGCTACACCTTC	CASSRDRLYGYTF
TRBD1	TRBV28	NA	TRBJ2-5	TGTGCCAGCAGTTTAGGGACAGGCATTGCACAAGAGACCCAGTACTTC	CASSLGTGIAQETQYF